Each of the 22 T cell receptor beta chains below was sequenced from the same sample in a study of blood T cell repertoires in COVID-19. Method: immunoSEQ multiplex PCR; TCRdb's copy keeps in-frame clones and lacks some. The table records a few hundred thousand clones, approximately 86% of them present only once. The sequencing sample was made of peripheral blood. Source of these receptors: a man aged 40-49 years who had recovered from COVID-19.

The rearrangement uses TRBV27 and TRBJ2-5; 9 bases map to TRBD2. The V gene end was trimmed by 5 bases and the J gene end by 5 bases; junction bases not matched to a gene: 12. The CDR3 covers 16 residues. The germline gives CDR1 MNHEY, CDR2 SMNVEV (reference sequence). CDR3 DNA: TGTGCCAGCAGTGCCCGATCGGGCGGGGGGGGTGAGACCCAGTACTTC. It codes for CASSARSGGGGETQYF.

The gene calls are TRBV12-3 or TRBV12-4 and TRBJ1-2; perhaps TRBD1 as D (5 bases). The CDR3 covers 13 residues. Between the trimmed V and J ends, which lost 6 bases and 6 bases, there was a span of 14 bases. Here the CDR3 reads CASRTTGFDGYTF. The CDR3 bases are TGTGCCAGCAGAACTACAGGATTCGATGGCTACACCTTC.

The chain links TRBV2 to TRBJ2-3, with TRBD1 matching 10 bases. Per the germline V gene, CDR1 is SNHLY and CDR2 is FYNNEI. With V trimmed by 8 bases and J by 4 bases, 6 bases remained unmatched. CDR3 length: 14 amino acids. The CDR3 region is CASGGDRGPDTQYF. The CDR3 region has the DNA TGTGCCAGCGGTGGGGACAGGGGCCCAGATACGCAGTATTTT.

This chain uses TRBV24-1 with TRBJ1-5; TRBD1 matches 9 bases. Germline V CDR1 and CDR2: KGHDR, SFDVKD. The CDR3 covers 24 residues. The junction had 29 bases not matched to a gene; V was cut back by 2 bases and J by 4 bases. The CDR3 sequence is CATSDSSTASTGGLGGSRNQPQHF. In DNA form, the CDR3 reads TGTGCCACCAGTGATTCGTCGACCGCAAGTACAGGGGGCCTTGGTGGTTCTAGAAATCAGCCCCAGCATTTT.

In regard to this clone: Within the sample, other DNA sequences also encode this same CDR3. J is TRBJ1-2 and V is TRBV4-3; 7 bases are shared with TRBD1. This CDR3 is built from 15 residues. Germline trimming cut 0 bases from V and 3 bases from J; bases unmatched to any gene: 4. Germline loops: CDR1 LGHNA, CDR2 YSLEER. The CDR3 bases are TGCGCCAGCAGCCAAGATGGGACAGAGGACTATGGCTACACCTTC. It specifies CASSQDGTEDYGYTF.

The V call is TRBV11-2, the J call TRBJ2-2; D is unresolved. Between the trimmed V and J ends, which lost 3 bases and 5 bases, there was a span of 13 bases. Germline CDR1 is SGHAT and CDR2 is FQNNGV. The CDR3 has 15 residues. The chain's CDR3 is CASSFRHLSTGELFF. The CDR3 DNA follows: TGTGCCAGCAGCTTTAGACACCTTAGTACCGGGGAGCTGTTTTTT. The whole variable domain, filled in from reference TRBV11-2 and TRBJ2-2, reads EAGVAQSPRYKIIEKRQSVAFWCNPISGHATLYWYQQILGQGPKLLIQFQNNGVVDDSQLPKDRFSAERLKGVDSTLKIQPAKLEDSAVYLCASSFRHLSTGELFFGEGSRLTVL.

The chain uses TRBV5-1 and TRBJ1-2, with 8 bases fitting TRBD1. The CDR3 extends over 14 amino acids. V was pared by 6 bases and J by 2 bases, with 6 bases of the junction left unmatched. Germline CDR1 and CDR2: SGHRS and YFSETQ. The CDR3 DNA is TGCGCCAGCAACTGGGACAGGCAAAACTATGGCTACACCTTC. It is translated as CASNWDRQNYGYTF.

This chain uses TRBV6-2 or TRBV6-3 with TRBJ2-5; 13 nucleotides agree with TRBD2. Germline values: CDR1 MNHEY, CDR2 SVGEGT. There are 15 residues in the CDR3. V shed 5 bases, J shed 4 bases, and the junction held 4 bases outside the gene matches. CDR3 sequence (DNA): TGTGCCAGCAGTCGACGGACTAGCGGGGGAGAGACCCAGTACTTC. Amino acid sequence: CASSRRTSGGETQYF.

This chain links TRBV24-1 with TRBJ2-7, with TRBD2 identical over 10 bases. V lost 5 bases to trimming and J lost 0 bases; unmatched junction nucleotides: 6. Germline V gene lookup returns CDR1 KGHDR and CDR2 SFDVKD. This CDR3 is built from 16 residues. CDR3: CATSARSGRGSYEQYF. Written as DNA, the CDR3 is TGTGCCACCAGTGCCCGAAGCGGGAGGGGCTCCTACGAGCAGTACTTC.

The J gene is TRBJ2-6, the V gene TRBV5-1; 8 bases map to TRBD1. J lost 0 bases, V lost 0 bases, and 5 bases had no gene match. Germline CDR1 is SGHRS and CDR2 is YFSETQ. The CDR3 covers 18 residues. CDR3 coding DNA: TGCGCCAGCAGCTTGGTGCATGGGACAGGCTCTGGGGCCAACGTCCTGACTTTC. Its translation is CASSLVHGTGSGANVLTF.

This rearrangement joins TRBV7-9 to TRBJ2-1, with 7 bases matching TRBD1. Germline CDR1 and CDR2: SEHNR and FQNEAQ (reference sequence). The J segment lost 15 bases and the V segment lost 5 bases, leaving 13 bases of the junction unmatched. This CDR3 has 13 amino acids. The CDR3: CASSQGDRAFLFF. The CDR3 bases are TGTGCCAGCAGCCAAGGTGACAGGGCATTTCTGTTCTTC.

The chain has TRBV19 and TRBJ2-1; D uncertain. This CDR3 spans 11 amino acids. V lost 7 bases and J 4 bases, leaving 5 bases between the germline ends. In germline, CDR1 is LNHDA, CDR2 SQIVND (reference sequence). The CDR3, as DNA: TGTGCCAGTATACAATACAATGAGCAGTTCTTC. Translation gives CASIQYNEQFF.

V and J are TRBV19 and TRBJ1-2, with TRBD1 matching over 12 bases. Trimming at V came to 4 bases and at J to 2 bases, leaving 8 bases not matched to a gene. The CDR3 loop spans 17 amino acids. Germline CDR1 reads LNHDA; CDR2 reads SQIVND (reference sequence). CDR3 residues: CASSTRGQGALNYGYTF. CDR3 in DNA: TGTGCCAGTAGTACCAGGGGACAGGGGGCTTTGAACTATGGCTACACCTTC.

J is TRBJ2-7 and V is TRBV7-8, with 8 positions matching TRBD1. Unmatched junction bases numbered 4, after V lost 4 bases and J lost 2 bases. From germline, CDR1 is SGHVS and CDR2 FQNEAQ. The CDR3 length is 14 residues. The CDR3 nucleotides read TGTGCCAGCAGCTACGGACAGGGCACCTACGAGCAGTACTTC. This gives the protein CASSYGQGTYEQYF.

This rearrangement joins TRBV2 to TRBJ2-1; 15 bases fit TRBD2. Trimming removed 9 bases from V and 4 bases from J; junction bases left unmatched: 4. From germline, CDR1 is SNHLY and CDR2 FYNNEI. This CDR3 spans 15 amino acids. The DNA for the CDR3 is TGTGCCAGTCCGGGACTAGCGGGAGGTTACAATGAGCAGTTCTTC. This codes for CASPGLAGGYNEQFF. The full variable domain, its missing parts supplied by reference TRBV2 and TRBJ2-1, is EPEVTQTPSHQVTQMGQEVILRCVPISNHLYFYWYRQILGQKVEFLVSFYNNEISEKSEIFDDQFSVERPDGSNFTLKIRSTKLEDSAMYFCASPGLAGGYNEQFFGPGTRLTVL.

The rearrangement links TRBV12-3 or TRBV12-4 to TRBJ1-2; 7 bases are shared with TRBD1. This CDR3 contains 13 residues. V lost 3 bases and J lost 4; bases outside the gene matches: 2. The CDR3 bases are TGTGCCAGCAGTTTGACAGGGCCCTATGGCTACACCTTC. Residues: CASSLTGPYGYTF.

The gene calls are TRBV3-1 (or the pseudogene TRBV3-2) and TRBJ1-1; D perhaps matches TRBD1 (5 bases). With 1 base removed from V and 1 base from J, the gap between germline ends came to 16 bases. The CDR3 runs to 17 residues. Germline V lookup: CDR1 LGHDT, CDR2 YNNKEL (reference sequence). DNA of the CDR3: TGTGCCAGCAGCCAAGGTACCCGGGGGGACCCGAACACTGAAGCTTTCTTT. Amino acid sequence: CASSQGTRGDPNTEAFF.

CDR3 loop: CASQGLAGYQETQYF. The CDR3 DNA follows: TGTGCTTCGCAGGGACTAGCGGGGTACCAAGAGACCCAGTACTTC. This sequence joins TRBV7-9 and TRBJ2-5; 13 bases fit TRBD2. CDR3 length: 15 residues. CDR1 SEHNR and CDR2 FQNEAQ come from the germline V gene (reference sequence).

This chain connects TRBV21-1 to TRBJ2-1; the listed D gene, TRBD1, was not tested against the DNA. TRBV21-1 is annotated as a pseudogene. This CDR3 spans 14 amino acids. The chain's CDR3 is CASSKVRWLGGQFF. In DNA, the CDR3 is TGTGCCAGCAGCAAAGTCAGGTGGCTCGGTGGGCAGTTCTTC.

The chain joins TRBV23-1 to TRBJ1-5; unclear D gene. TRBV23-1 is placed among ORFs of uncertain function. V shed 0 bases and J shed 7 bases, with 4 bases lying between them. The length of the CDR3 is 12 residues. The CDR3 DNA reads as TGCGCCAGCAGTCAATCCCGGCAGCCCCAGCATTTT. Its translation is CASSQSRQPQHF.

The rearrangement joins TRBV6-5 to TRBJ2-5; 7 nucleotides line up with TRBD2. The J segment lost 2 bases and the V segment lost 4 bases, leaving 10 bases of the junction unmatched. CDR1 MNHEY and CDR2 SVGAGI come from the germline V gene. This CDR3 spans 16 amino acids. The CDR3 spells CASSLVWGGRQETQYF. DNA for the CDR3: TGTGCCAGCAGTTTAGTATGGGGGGGGAGACAAGAGACCCAGTACTTC.

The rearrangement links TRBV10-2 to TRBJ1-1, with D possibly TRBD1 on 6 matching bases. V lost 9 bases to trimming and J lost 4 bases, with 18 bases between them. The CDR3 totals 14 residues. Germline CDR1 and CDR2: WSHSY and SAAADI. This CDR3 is CASRGGGGGTEAFF. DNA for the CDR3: TGCGCCAGTCGAGGAGGGGGAGGGGGCACTGAAGCTTTCTTT.